This entry describes one TCR beta chain. Its antigen is currently not known. Per-base quality was not reported, and no clone a single base away is much larger than it. Trimming accounts for 0 bases at V and 2 bases at J, while the number of junction bases matched to no gene is 1. CDR1 KGHSH and CDR2 LQKENI were looked up in the germline V gene. The CDR3 covers 15 residues, taking in both the cysteine and the phenylalanine. Only CDR3 DNA remains: 45 bases, in frame from the first base. The cohort was made up of around 720 healthy bone marrow donors. All cohort members were sampled while nominally healthy, although unrecorded immune exposures were likely present. The donor was CMV seronegative and was included in the group of a few hundred seronegative cohort members. Each donor provided a peripheral blood sample, and peripheral blood mononuclear cells were used for TCR beta sequencing. Genomic DNA extraction from the blood cell samples was performed with the Qiagen DNeasy Blood Extraction Kit.

The sample belongs to a study of cytomegalovirus exposure and HLA in healthy donors listed by TCRdb under 2017. For the study in its entirety: An earlier analysis of roughly 500 of the donors reported approximately 280 Gb of sequence data and roughly 120 million unique TCR beta sequences obtained from approximately 180 million T cells. Approximately 300 gigabases of sequencing data and around 90 million unique TCR sequences made up an early release that covered some 640 HLA-typed donors. Of the roughly 390 genotyped donors, approximately 81% were placed in the genetic ancestry cluster associated with self-reported Caucasian donors. The study aimed to test whether signatures of past pathogen exposure could be identified by cataloging public T cell receptors. The study used immunosequencing to profile the T cell repertoires of 666 subjects and linked those repertoires to cytomegalovirus serostatus. In addition to the first cohort of roughly 700 subjects, a separate validation cohort of approximately 110 different subjects was used. To predict cytomegalovirus infection status, the study combined high-throughput TCR immunosequencing, statistical association of individual TCRs with disease status, and machine learning. To study patterns of TCR occurrence, a later analysis re-analyzed previously published TCR beta repertoires from just over 650 donors and added high-resolution HLA genotyping. In the later analysis, no new phenotypic data were used to find candidate immune exposures; instead, reliance was placed on TCR beta sequences and their occurrence across donors. In an earlier analysis of 550 to 700 of the donors, high-throughput TCR beta sequencing was used to judge whether each TCR beta V gene segment behaved as functional or pseudogenic. Donor age, sex, ethnicity and CMV serostatus were compiled alongside the repertoire data. A later genetic analysis took genome-wide SNP genotypes for about 65% of the roughly 670 donors and used that subset as a discovery cohort. Every discovery cohort repertoire had been produced on one sequencing platform. HLA typing covered class I and class II loci at four-digit resolution. Typing coverage varied by locus: 629-630 donors for A, B, C, DRB1 and DQB1; roughly 510 for DQA1; approximately 570 for DPA1; around 490 for DPB1. Four or five DR-DQ haplotypes were handled as single units for association and clustering, since linkage in the cohort was strong. Across approximately 400 genotyped donors of the cohort, an average of about 240,000 unique TCR beta nucleotide sequences per donor were sequenced, and around 19% of those sequences were non-productive.

The library relied on the immunoSEQ multiplex PCR assay. A mixture of 60 forward primers for TCR Vbeta segments and 13 reverse primers for TCR Jbeta segments was used in the multiplex PCR. A multiplex PCR assay on genomic DNA amplified the CDR3 region of rearranged TCR beta genes. Amplified TCR beta libraries were sequenced as 87-base-pair reads on the Illumina HiSeq System. Under the source paper's analysis protocol: A later analysis counted about 76 million unique TCR beta chains across the roughly 700 repertoires, and some 11 million of these chains were shared by at least two donors. Raw reads were error-corrected and collapsed into unique sequences by a nearest-neighbor algorithm in which closely related sequences were merged to remove PCR and sequencing errors. Alignment of CDR3 sequences to IMGT reference sequences was used to assign V, D and J gene segments. For a sequence to be retained, a match of at least six nucleotides to both a V gene segment and a J gene segment was required. Rearrangements were classified as productive when the CDR3 lacked stop codons and remained in frame with V and J, and all other rearrangements were classified as non-productive. CDR3 was defined according to IMGT convention as the region running from the second conserved V-encoded cysteine to the conserved J-encoded phenylalanine. Sequences without an unambiguous match to a single V gene segment were excluded from the earlier analysis of 500 to 700 of the donors. An earlier analysis of a few hundred of the donors called V segments functional above 56.7% productive rearrangements and segregating when the between-donor standard deviation exceeded 5%. A statistical classification framework was built to diagnose cytomegalovirus status from the catalog of TCR beta chain sequences. In a later analysis, V and J genes were assigned by comparing TCR nucleotide sequences against IMGT/GENE-DB human TR gene sequences. Using the TCRdist pipeline, a later analysis assigned CDR3 sequences along with most-parsimonious VDJ recombination scenarios. In a later analysis, each TCR beta chain was defined by its CDR3 amino acid sequence together with its V-gene family, and reads without a unique V-gene family were excluded. A later analysis removed 500 to 600 highly shared, low-generation-probability nucleotide sequences to deal with suspected cross-contamination and a sequencing artifact. In a later analysis, a clonal expansion index was calculated for each public chain from normalized within-repertoire ranks of inferred template counts. A later analysis computed generation probabilities with a VDJ recombination model fitted to out-of-frame rearrangements, and checked the results against IGoR. In a later analysis, hypergeometric tests were used to score TCR-TCR, TCR-HLA and TCR-CMV co-occurrence, with a repertoire-size bias correction applied to TCR pairs. A later analysis estimated false discovery rates by permuting HLA or CMV assignments 20 times. In a later analysis, co-occurring TCRs were grouped using DBSCAN, and TCRdist sequence similarity was added for clustering within HLA-allele-positive subsets. Repertoires with fewer than 30,000 or more than 120,000 public chains were left out of co-occurrence clustering, as were a few repertoires with anomalous nucleotide sharing. TCRdb carries this immuneACCESS record with in-frame sequences only. Its versions omit some clonotypes, under half of them owing to an unresolved V gene in the studies checked, with the rest unexplained. D and trimming were read from the DNA, whereas the V and J calls and clone size are those reported in that table. The sample table records 110,000 to 150,000 clones; about 82% of these occur just once. The top ten clonotypes cover roughly 2% of the sample.

What the work shows at the level of the full study, not this receptor alone: Most TCR sequences were seen in very few donors, while some public TCRs were found in many individuals. The earlier analysis of approximately 590 of the donors excluded approximately 15 rarely observed V segments, including chromosome 9 orphons, because counts were too low. Sequencing depth was assumed to be roughly uniform across donors in the presence/absence analyses, though that assumption may not hold. In the study, 150 to 200 TCR beta chains were listed as associated with cytomegalovirus. Because the 87-base-pair reads could not distinguish some IMGT-functional V segments, including TRBV6-2 and TRBV6-3, those segments were excluded. In a later analysis, about 17,000 TCR beta sequences were associated with specific HLA alleles at a false discovery rate of 0.05. In a later analysis, TCR association rates were found to vary across HLA loci, with the most associated TCRs seen for DRB1 alleles and the fewest for HLA-C alleles. For the cohort, immune exposure information was limited to CMV serostatus. When HLA alleles, especially DR and DQ, strongly co-occurred, TCR associations were difficult to assign to individual alleles. In both the original and validation cohorts, the classifier was reported to diagnose cytomegalovirus status with high specificity and sensitivity. An earlier analysis of approximately 590 of the donors showed that most TCR beta V segments appeared in productive rearrangements either about 87% or about 30% of the time, which broadly matched IMGT annotations. Most CMV-associated TCR beta chains appeared to be HLA-restricted in a later analysis, and the HLA associations seemed to be driven largely by CMV exposure. In a later analysis, HLA-associated TCR beta chains showed more clonal expansion and lower generation probabilities than non-associated chains that were equally common. An association between a missense DCLRE1C variant and V-gene and J-gene trimming of TCR beta chains was found in a later genetic analysis and replicated in an independent cohort. The sequencing pipeline was judged likely to have produced a cluster of highly shared sequence variants as a technical artifact. A further reported finding was that TCR beta sequences accurately predicted the HLA-A and HLA-B alleles for most subjects in the first cohort. Linkage disequilibrium might explain the correlated functional status among segregating V segments, but an unknown experimental factor could not be excluded. Because some donors lacked HLA typing at each locus, the association tests relied only on the typed subset. The authors suggested that the approach could potentially be generalized to other disease states and immunological phenotypes. In vitro tests confirmed that three of the cytomegalovirus-associated TCR beta chains recognize cytomegalovirus antigens. In this cohort, only TCR beta chains were sequenced, and detectable features were limited by the absence of alpha or paired-chain data. In a later genetic analysis, fewer N-insertions in productive TCRs were reported among donors in an Asian-associated ancestry cluster than the approximately 710-donor mean. A later analysis reported that several top co-occurrence clusters appeared linked to parvovirus B19, influenza, CMV and Epstein-Barr virus.

The clonotype was recovered from a man aged 25-45 years in good health and CMV-seronegative. What was sequenced was PBMCs. The rearrangement combines TRBV18 with TRBJ2-7; 10 middle bases align to TRBD1. This receptor carries the CDR3 CASSPPGQGTYEQYF. The nucleotide sequence is given as TGTGCCAGCTCACCACCGGGACAGGGGACCTACGAGCAGTACTTC.